This T cell receptor (beta chain) derives from a study of cytomegalovirus exposure and HLA in healthy donors. Study background: In a later analysis, it was reported that the 110 or so validation repertoires had been produced on the same platform as the 666 repertoires belonging to the first cohort. Findings of the study overall: In vitro confirmation showed three CMV-associated chains to be CMV antigen specific.

Profiled with immunoSEQ multiplex PCR; TCRdb holds only in-frame clones, not every one. This sample yields approximately 54,000 clones, of which more than 70% are seen a single time; around 9.2% belongs to the top ten. About this clone itself: What it recognizes is unknown.

Sequencing was done on a sample of PBMCs. This clonotype originated in a young woman in good health and CMV-seropositive.

Written as DNA, the CDR3 is TGTGCCAGCAGCGTCGAGCGGGGGGGTAGTTACGAGCAGTACTTC. Encoded protein: CASSVERGGSYEQYF. The genes are TRBV6-4 and TRBJ2-7, with TRBD2 matching over 10 bases. CDR3 size: 15 residues. CDR1 is MRHNA, CDR2 SNTAGT, per germline. The trim removed 6 bases at V and 4 bases at J, leaving 9 bases unmatched.